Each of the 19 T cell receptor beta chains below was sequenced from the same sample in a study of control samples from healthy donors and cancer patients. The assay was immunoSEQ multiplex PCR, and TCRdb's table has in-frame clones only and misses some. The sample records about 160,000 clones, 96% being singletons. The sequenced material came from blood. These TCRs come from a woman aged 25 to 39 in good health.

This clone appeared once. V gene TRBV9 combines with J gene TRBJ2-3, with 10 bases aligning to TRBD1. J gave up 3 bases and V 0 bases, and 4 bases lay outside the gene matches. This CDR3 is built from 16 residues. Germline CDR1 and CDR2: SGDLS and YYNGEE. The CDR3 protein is CASSVGWDRGTDTQYF. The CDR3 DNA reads TGTGCCAGCAGCGTAGGCTGGGACAGGGGAACAGATACGCAGTATTTT.

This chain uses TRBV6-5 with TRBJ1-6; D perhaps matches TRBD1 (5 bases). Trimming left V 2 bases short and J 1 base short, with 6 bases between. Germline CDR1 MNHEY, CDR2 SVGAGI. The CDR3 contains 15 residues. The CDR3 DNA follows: TGTGCCAGCAGTTACCAGGGTTCCTATAATTCACCCCTCCACTTT. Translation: CASSYQGSYNSPLHF.

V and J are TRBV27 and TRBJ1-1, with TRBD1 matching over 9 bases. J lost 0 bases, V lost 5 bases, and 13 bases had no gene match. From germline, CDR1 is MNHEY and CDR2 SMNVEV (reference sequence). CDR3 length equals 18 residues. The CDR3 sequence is CASSPPDRGRFMNTEAFF. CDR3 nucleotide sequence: TGTGCCAGCAGTCCCCCGGACAGGGGCCGTTTCATGAACACTGAAGCTTTCTTT.

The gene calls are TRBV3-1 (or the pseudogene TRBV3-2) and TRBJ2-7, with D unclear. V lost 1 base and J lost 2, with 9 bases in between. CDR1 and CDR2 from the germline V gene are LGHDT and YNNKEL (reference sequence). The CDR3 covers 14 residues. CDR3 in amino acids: CASSQVGRTYEQYF. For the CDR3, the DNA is TGTGCCAGCAGCCAAGTAGGCCGAACCTACGAGCAGTACTTC.

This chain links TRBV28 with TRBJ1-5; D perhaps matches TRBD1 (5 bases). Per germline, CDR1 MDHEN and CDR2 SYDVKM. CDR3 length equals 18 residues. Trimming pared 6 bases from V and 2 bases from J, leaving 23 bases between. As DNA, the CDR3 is TGTGCCAGCAGCTTCTTGGACATGCTGGCCCATGGCAATCAGCCCCAGCATTTT. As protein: CASSFLDMLAHGNQPQHF.

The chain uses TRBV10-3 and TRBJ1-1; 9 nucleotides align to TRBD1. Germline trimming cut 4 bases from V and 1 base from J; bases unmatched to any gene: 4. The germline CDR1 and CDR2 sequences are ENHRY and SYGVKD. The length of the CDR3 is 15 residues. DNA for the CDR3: TGTGCCATCAGTGGAACAGGGGGCTCGAACACTGAAGCTTTCTTT. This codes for CAISGTGGSNTEAFF.

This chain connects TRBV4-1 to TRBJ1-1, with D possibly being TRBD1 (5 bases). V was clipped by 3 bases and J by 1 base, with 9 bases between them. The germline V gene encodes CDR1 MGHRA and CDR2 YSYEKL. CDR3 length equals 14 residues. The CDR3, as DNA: TGCGCCAGCAGCCAGGGACTTTCGAACACTGAAGCTTTCTTT. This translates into CASSQGLSNTEAFF.

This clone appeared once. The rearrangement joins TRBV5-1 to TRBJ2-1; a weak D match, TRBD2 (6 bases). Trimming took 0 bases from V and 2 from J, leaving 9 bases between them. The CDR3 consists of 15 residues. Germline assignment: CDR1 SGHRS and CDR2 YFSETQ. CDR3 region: CASSLGGGAYNEQFF. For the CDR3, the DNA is TGCGCCAGCAGCTTGGGGGGCGGGGCCTACAATGAGCAGTTCTTC.

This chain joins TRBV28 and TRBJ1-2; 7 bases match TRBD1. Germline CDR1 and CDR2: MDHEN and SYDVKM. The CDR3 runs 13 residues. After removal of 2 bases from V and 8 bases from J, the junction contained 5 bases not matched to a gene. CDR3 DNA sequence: TGTGCCAGCAGTTTACTAGGGGGCGCAGGCTACACCTTC. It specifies CASSLLGGAGYTF.

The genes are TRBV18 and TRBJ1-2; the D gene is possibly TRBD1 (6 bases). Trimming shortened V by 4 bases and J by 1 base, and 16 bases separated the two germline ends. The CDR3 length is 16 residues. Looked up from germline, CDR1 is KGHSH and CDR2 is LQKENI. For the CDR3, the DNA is TGTGCCAGCTCACTATACACAGGGATCGGTAACTATGGCTACACCTTC. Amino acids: CASSLYTGIGNYGYTF.

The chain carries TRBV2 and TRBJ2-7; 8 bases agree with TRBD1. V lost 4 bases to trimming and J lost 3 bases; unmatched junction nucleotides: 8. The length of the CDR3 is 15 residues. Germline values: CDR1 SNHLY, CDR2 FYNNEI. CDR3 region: CASSGRDRILYEQYF. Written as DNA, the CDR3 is TGTGCCAGCAGTGGGAGGGACAGGATCCTCTACGAGCAGTACTTC.

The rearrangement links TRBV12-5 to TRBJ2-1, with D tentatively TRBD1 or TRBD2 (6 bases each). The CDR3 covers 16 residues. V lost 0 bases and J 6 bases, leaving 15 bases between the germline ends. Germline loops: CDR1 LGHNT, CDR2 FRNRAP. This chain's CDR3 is CASGLVGGLGSNEQFF. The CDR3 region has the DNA TGTGCTAGTGGTTTGGTAGGGGGGCTGGGGTCCAATGAGCAGTTCTTC. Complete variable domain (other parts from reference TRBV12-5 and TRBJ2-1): DARVTQTPRHKVTEMGQEVTMRCQPILGHNTVFWYRQTMMQGLELLAYFRNRAPLDDSGMPKDRFSAEMPDATLATLKIQPSEPRDSAVYFCASGLVGGLGSNEQFFGPGTRLTVL.

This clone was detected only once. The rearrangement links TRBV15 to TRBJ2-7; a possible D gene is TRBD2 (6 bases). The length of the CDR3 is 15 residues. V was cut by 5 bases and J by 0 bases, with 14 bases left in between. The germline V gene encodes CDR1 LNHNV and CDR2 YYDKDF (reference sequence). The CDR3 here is CATSGGTGLSYEQYF. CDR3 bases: TGTGCCACCAGCGGAGGGACTGGGCTCTCCTACGAGCAGTACTTC. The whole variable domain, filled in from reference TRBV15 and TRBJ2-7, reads DAMVIQNPRYQVTQFGKPVTLSCSQTLNHNVMYWYQQKSSQAPKLLFHYYDKDFNNEADTPDNFQSRRPNTSFCFLDIRSPGLGDTAMYLCATSGGTGLSYEQYFGPGTRLTVT.

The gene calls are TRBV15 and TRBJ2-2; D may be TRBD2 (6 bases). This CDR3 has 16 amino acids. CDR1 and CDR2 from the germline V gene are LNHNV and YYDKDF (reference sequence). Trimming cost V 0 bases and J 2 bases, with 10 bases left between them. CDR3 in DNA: TGTGCCACCAGCAGAGATCGGGCGGGAAACACCGGGGAGCTGTTTTTT. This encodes CATSRDRAGNTGELFF.

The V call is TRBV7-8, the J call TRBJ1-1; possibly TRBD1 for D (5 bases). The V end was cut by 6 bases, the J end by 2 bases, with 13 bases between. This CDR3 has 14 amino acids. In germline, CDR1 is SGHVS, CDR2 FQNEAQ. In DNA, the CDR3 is TGTGCCAGCAGGCGGGGGGGTGAAAACACTGAAGCTTTCTTT. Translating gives CASRRGGENTEAFF.

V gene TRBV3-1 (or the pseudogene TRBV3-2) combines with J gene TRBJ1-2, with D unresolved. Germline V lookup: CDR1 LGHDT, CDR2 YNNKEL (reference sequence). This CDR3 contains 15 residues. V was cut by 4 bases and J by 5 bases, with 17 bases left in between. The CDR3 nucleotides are TGTGCCAGCAGCCGAGGACCGTTAGGCCAGTATGGCTACACCTTC. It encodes CASSRGPLGQYGYTF.

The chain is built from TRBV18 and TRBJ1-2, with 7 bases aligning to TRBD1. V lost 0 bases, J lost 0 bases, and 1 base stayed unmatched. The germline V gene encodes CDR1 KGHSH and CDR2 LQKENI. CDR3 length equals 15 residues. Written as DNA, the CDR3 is TGTGCCAGCTCACCACCGGGACAGCCTAACTATGGCTACACCTTC. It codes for CASSPPGQPNYGYTF.

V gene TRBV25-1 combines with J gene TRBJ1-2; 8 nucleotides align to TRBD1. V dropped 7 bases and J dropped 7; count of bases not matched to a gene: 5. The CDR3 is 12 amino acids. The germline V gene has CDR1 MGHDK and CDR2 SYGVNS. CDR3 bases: TGTGCCAGCAAGGACAGGGAAGGTGGCTACACCTTC. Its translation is CASKDREGGYTF.

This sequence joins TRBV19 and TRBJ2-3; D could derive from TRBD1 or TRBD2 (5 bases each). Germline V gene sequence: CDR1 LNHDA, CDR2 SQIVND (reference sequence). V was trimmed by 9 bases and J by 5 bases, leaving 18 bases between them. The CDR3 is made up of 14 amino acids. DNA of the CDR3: TGTGCCAGCCACCGGGACGGCTCCCGAGATACGCAGTATTTT. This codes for CASHRDGSRDTQYF.